What follows are 8 T cell receptor beta chains derived from one specimen sequenced in a study of cytotoxic CD8 clonotypes in ibrutinib-treated CLL. The method was immunoSEQ multiplex PCR; TCRdb's version includes in-frame clones alone and lacks a portion of them. The sample lists 40,000 or so clones, 49% occurring once. Specimen: PBMCs, collected before ibrutinib treatment. All receptors derive from a human donor with chronic lymphocytic leukemia.

The V and J genes are TRBV28 and TRBJ2-1; D is possibly TRBD1 (7 bases). Trimming shortened V by 5 bases and J by 2 bases, and 13 bases separated the two germline ends. CDR3 length: 15 residues. From germline, CDR1 is MDHEN and CDR2 SYDVKM. The CDR3 protein is CASSNQGGPYNEQFF. CDR3 in DNA: TGTGCCAGCAGTAACCAGGGGGGACCCTACAATGAGCAGTTCTTC.

The chain employs TRBV27 and TRBJ1-2; 11 nucleotides agree with TRBD1. TRBJ2-6 explains the end of the DNA better; the J call may be wrong. This CDR3 comprises 12 residues. The V gene's germline CDR1 is MNHEY and CDR2 SMNVEV (reference sequence). CDR3 DNA: TGTGCCAGCAGGACCGGGACAGGGGGCCTGACTTTC. Amino acid sequence: CASRTGTGGLTF.

The genes are TRBV6-5 and TRBJ1-3, with D tentatively TRBD1 (6 bases). V was trimmed by 8 bases and J by 5 bases, leaving 13 bases between them. CDR1 is MNHEY and CDR2 is SVGAGI in the germline V gene. There are 13 residues in the CDR3. CDR3 DNA: TGTGCCAGCGGTCGGGGGCTGAGAAACACCATATATTTT. Its translation: CASGRGLRNTIYF.

J is TRBJ2-3 and V is TRBV6-1; 7 bases are shared with TRBD2. V trimming: 11 bases; J trimming: 0 bases; junction bases outside the gene matches: 8. CDR3 length: 14 amino acids. Germline loops: CDR1 MNHNS, CDR2 SASEGT. CDR3 in DNA: TGTGCCCTGGGGGGGAGGTCTAGCACAGATACGCAGTATTTT. Its translation is CALGGRSSTDTQYF.

This clone occurred a few times. The chain combines TRBV9 with TRBJ2-2; D may be TRBD2 (5 bases). The CDR3 covers 15 residues. Germline lookup yields CDR1 SGDLS and CDR2 YYNGEE. Trimming pared 3 bases from V and 5 bases from J, leaving 14 bases between. The CDR3 nucleotides read TGTGCCAGCAGCGCCGGGATCTCATCGACCGGGGAGCTGTTTTTT. Translated: CASSAGISSTGELFF.

The chain uses TRBV5-6 and TRBJ1-5; D is unresolved. The CDR3 has 15 residues. V dropped 1 base and J dropped 0 bases, with 8 bases sitting between them. In germline, CDR1 is SGHDT, CDR2 YYEEEE. The CDR3 is CASSLRGYSNQPQHF. The CDR3 DNA sequence: TGTGCCAGCAGCTTGCGTGGGTATAGCAATCAGCCCCAGCATTTT. The full variable domain, completed using reference TRBV5-6 and TRBJ1-5, is DAGVTQSPTHLIKTRGQQVTLRCSPKSGHDTVSWYQQALGQGPQFIFQYYEEEERQRGNFPDRFSGHQFPNYSSELNVNALLLGDSALYLCASSLRGYSNQPQHFGDGTRLSIL.

The chain combines TRBV28 with TRBJ2-3, with 9 bases aligning to TRBD2. The CDR3 is 16 amino acids. The V and J ends lost 6 bases and 3 bases, in that order; junction bases with no gene match: 10. Per the germline V gene, CDR1 is MDHEN and CDR2 is SYDVKM. The CDR3 sequence: CASSSPAGGPTDTQYF. As DNA, the CDR3 is TGTGCCAGCAGCTCCCCGGCGGGGGGGCCTACAGATACGCAGTATTTT.

This chain joins TRBV7-9 and TRBJ1-2, with TRBD1 as a possible D gene (5 bases). V shed 6 bases and J shed 2 bases, with 10 bases lying between them. The CDR3 runs to 13 residues. CDR1 is SEHNR and CDR2 is FQNEAQ in the germline V gene (reference sequence). CDR3 residues: CASRLTENYGYTF. CDR3 nucleotide sequence: TGTGCCAGCAGATTGACAGAGAACTATGGCTACACCTTC.